Listed below are T cell receptor beta chains from one sample, sequenced in a study of T cells in Graves' hyperthyroidism and ophthalmopathy. TCRdb independently ran MiXCR on the multiplex PCR reads; one entry per CDR3 protein. The table lists hundreds of thousands of distinct CDR3 sequences, 38% of them singletons. Sequencing was carried out using blood. The receptors shown here come from a man between 18 and 29 years old with Graves' hyperthyroidism. Each CDR3 is given with its conserved first and last residue. The D gene is left open where the match is weak. Part of the rows lack a size; the others show once, few, many or a class for expanded clones.

V gene: TRBV25-1
D gene: NA
clone size: NA
J gene: TRBJ1-1
CDR3 DNA: TGTGCCAGCTCAGGGAATTATCGAGGCACTGAAGCTTTCTTT
CDR3 protein: CASSGNYRGTEAFF

V gene: TRBV7-3
D gene: NA
clone size: many
J gene: TRBJ2-2
CDR3 DNA: TGTGCCAGCAGCTTAAGGGGCACCGGGGAGCTGTTTTTT
CDR3 protein: CASSLRGTGELFF

V gene: TRBV7-9
D gene: NA
clone size: NA
J gene: TRBJ1-2
CDR3 DNA: TGTGCCAGCACCTTGTCAGGGGACGACAACTATGGCTACACCTTC
CDR3 protein: CASTLSGDDNYGYTF

V gene: TRBV14
D gene: NA
clone size: NA
J gene: TRBJ2-5
CDR3 DNA: TGTGCCAGCAGCCACGCCCGGGGGACCCAGTACTTC
CDR3 protein: CASSHARGTQYF

V gene: TRBV7-2
D gene: NA
clone size: few
J gene: TRBJ2-3
CDR3 DNA: TGTGCCAGCAGCTTAGGGAGTGGAATCGGGAACGCGCAGTATTTT
CDR3 protein: CASSLGSGIGNAQYF

V gene: TRBV6-5
D gene: TRBD1
clone size: many
J gene: TRBJ1-6
CDR3 DNA: TGTGCCAGCAGACTTGGACAGGGTGCACCCCTCCACTTT
CDR3 protein: CASRLGQGAPLHF

V gene: TRBV6-5
D gene: NA
clone size: few
J gene: TRBJ1-5
CDR3 DNA: TGTGCCAGCAGTCAAGACAGTATCAATCAGCCCCAGCATTTT
CDR3 protein: CASSQDSINQPQHF

V gene: TRBV10-3
D gene: NA
clone size: NA
J gene: TRBJ1-4
CDR3 DNA: TGTGCCATCAGTTTAAAATGGCAGGGTCAGGAAAAACTGTTTTTT
CDR3 protein: CAISLKWQGQEKLFF

V gene: TRBV20-1
D gene: TRBD1
clone size: few
J gene: TRBJ2-7
CDR3 DNA: TGCAGTGCTTCTGGACAGGGGGGTTCCTACGAGCAGTACTTC
CDR3 protein: CSASGQGGSYEQYF

V gene: TRBV24-1
D gene: NA
clone size: NA
J gene: TRBJ1-5
CDR3 DNA: TGTGCCACCAGTGATAGACATGTGATTCAGCCCCAGCATTTT
CDR3 protein: CATSDRHVIQPQHF

V gene: TRBV19
D gene: NA
clone size: NA
J gene: TRBJ2-7
CDR3 DNA: TGTGCCAGTAGTGTGAGACAGGCCTACGAGCAGTACTTC
CDR3 protein: CASSVRQAYEQYF

V gene: TRBV14
D gene: TRBD2
clone size: NA
J gene: TRBJ2-7
CDR3 DNA: TGTGCCAACAGCCCTAGCGGGACTGGTGAGCAGTACTTC
CDR3 protein: CANSPSGTGEQYF

V gene: TRBV24-1
D gene: NA
clone size: many
J gene: TRBJ2-5
CDR3 DNA: TGTGCCACCAGTGGCTCAGGGGACTACCAAGAGACCCAGTACTTC
CDR3 protein: CATSGSGDYQETQYF

V gene: TRBV29-1
D gene: TRBD1
clone size: many
J gene: TRBJ2-5
CDR3 DNA: TGCAGCGTTGAAGATTGGGACAGGGGCGACGGGGAGACCCAGTACTTC
CDR3 protein: CSVEDWDRGDGETQYF

V gene: TRBV10-3
D gene: NA
clone size: NA
J gene: TRBJ1-1
CDR3 DNA: TGTGCCAGCAGTTGGGGGACAATGATCACTGAAGCTTTCTTT
CDR3 protein: CASSWGTMITEAFF

V gene: TRBV9
D gene: TRBD1
clone size: few
J gene: TRBJ1-5
CDR3 DNA: TGTGCCAGCAGCAGACAGGGGCGCAATCAGCCCCAGCATTTT
CDR3 protein: CASSRQGRNQPQHF

V gene: TRBV7-3
D gene: NA
clone size: few
J gene: TRBJ2-5
CDR3 DNA: TGTGCCAGCAGCCCCGGCCGGGGCATCGGGGAGACCCAGTACTTC
CDR3 protein: CASSPGRGIGETQYF

V gene: TRBV5-1
D gene: NA
clone size: NA
J gene: TRBJ1-1
CDR3 DNA: TGCGCCAGCAGCTTTGAGGACCGAAGGCCTGAAGCTTTCTTT
CDR3 protein: CASSFEDRRPEAFF

V gene: TRBV20-1
D gene: NA
clone size: many
J gene: TRBJ1-4
CDR3 DNA: TGCAGTGCTACCGGGCAGGGGAGTGAAAAACTGTTTTTT
CDR3 protein: CSATGQGSEKLFF

V gene: TRBV30
D gene: NA
clone size: NA
J gene: TRBJ1-1
CDR3 DNA: TGTGCCTGGTCCAGCGGGGGTGAAGCTTTCTTT
CDR3 protein: CAWSSGGEAFF

V gene: TRBV29-1
D gene: NA
clone size: NA
J gene: TRBJ2-6
CDR3 DNA: TGCAGCGTTCAGCCCGGAGGGGCCAACGTCCTGACTTTC
CDR3 protein: CSVQPGGANVLTF

V gene: TRBV6-6
D gene: TRBD1
clone size: few
J gene: TRBJ2-7
CDR3 DNA: TGTGCCAGCAGCCAAGCCGGGGGACAGGGGGCCGAGCAGTACTTC
CDR3 protein: CASSQAGGQGAEQYF

V gene: TRBV6-5
D gene: TRBD1
clone size: few
J gene: TRBJ1-1
CDR3 DNA: TGTGCCAGCAGTACGGGACAGCGGTTGAACACTGAAGCTTTCTTT
CDR3 protein: CASSTGQRLNTEAFF

V gene: TRBV12-3/TRBV12-4
D gene: NA
clone size: many
J gene: TRBJ2-5
CDR3 DNA: TGTGCCAGCGCTCAAGAGACCCAGTACTTC
CDR3 protein: CASAQETQYF

V gene: TRBV29-1
D gene: TRBD1
clone size: many
J gene: TRBJ1-5
CDR3 DNA: TGCAGCGTTGGACAGGGTATCGATCAGCCCCAGCATTTT
CDR3 protein: CSVGQGIDQPQHF

V gene: TRBV4-1
D gene: TRBD1
clone size: NA
J gene: TRBJ2-7
CDR3 DNA: TGCGCCAGCAGCCCGATGGGACAGGGTCTGGGGGAGCAGTACTTC
CDR3 protein: CASSPMGQGLGEQYF

V gene: TRBV19
D gene: NA
clone size: NA
J gene: TRBJ2-7
CDR3 DNA: TGTGCCAGTAGTGAACGGAAAGCGAACGAGCAGTACTTC
CDR3 protein: CASSERKANEQYF

V gene: TRBV7-9
D gene: NA
clone size: NA
J gene: TRBJ2-5
CDR3 DNA: TGTGCCAGCAGCCAGCGCGTAACAGGAATCCAAGAGACCCAGTACTTC
CDR3 protein: CASSQRVTGIQETQYF

V gene: TRBV6-1
D gene: NA
clone size: NA
J gene: TRBJ2-7
CDR3 DNA: TGTGCCAGTGAGAACGAGCAGTACTTC
CDR3 protein: CASENEQYF

V gene: TRBV10-3
D gene: NA
clone size: NA
J gene: TRBJ1-1
CDR3 DNA: TGTGCCATCAAAACAAGACCAAGGAACACTGAAGCTTTCTTT
CDR3 protein: CAIKTRPRNTEAFF

V gene: TRBV6-1
D gene: TRBD1
clone size: few
J gene: TRBJ1-5
CDR3 DNA: TGTGCCAGCAGTCCTCCGGGACAGGGCAATCAGCCCCAGCATTTT
CDR3 protein: CASSPPGQGNQPQHF

V gene: TRBV9
D gene: NA
clone size: NA
J gene: TRBJ1-4
CDR3 DNA: TGTGCCAGCAGCCCTCGGAAGGGAGCGAGTGAAAAACTGTTTTTT
CDR3 protein: CASSPRKGASEKLFF

V gene: TRBV12-3/TRBV12-4
D gene: NA
clone size: few
J gene: TRBJ2-7
CDR3 DNA: TGTGCCAGCAGTTTTCACCTAGGGGGCGAGCAGTACTTC
CDR3 protein: CASSFHLGGEQYF

V gene: TRBV7-9
D gene: NA
clone size: NA
J gene: TRBJ2-7
CDR3 DNA: TGTGCCAGCTCACCGTCGACACTCTCCTACGAGCAGTACTTC
CDR3 protein: CASSPSTLSYEQYF

V gene: TRBV10-3
D gene: NA
clone size: NA
J gene: TRBJ2-5
CDR3 DNA: TGTGCCAGCAGGGACATGGGCGAAGAGACCCAGTACTTC
CDR3 protein: CASRDMGEETQYF

V gene: TRBV19
D gene: NA
clone size: NA
J gene: TRBJ2-7
CDR3 DNA: TGTGCCGGTAGTCCCGCTTGGGGCCACGAGCAGTACTTC
CDR3 protein: CAGSPAWGHEQYF

V gene: TRBV12-3/TRBV12-4
D gene: TRBD1
clone size: many
J gene: TRBJ1-6
CDR3 DNA: TGTGCCAGCAGGACAGGGCGCGGAGACTCACCCCTCCACTTT
CDR3 protein: CASRTGRGDSPLHF

V gene: TRBV12-3/TRBV12-4
D gene: NA
clone size: few
J gene: TRBJ1-5
CDR3 DNA: TGTGCCAGCAGTTTTATGAGTCAGCCCCAGCATTTT
CDR3 protein: CASSFMSQPQHF

V gene: TRBV12-3/TRBV12-4
D gene: TRBD1
clone size: NA
J gene: TRBJ1-4
CDR3 DNA: TGTGCCAGCAGGAAGACAGGGGGTGATGAAAAACTGTTTTTT
CDR3 protein: CASRKTGGDEKLFF